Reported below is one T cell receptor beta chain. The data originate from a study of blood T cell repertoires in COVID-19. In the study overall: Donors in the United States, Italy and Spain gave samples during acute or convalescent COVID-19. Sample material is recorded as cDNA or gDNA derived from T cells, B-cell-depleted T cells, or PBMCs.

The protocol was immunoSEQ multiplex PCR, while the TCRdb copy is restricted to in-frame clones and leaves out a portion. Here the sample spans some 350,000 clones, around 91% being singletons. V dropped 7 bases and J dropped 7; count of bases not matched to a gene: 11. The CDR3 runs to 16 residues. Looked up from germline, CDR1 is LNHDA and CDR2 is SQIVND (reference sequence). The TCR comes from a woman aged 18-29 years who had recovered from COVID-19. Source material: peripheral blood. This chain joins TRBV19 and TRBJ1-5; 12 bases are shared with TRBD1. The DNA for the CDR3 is TGTGCCAGTAAGGTCCCGGGACAGGGGGCACGACAGCCCCAGCATTTT. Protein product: CASKVPGQGARQPQHF.